This TCR beta chain was observed in a study of shared clonotypes between healthy human individuals. The naive CD8 fraction comprised CD45RO-negative cells positively selected for CCR7 and excluded terminally differentiated effector memory CD45RA+ cells. All of the donors resided in Nashville, Tennessee, and each was a Caucasian adult. Sequencing was performed with immunoSEQ multiplex PCR; in TCRdb, only in-frame clones are kept and a portion is missing. The profile shows around 2,000,000 clones, over 85% of them singletons. Study-level results: Sharing across a few donors was seen in roughly 5% of naive CD4 clonotypes.

As for this clone: Its antigen is as yet unknown.

The CDR3 runs to 14 residues. With V trimmed by 4 bases and J by 9 bases, 3 bases remained unmatched. Germline V lookup: CDR1 LNHNV, CDR2 YYDKDF (reference sequence). Sequenced input: naive CD8+ T cells sorted from blood. The V gene is TRBV15, the J gene TRBJ2-1, with TRBD2 matching 13 bases. The source is a young man in good health. The CDR3 DNA reads TGTGCCACCAGCAAACTAGCGGGGGGGCCTGAGCAGTTCTTC. This codes for CATSKLAGGPEQFF. Combining the CDR3 with reference TRBV15 and TRBJ2-1 gives the whole variable domain DAMVIQNPRYQVTQFGKPVTLSCSQTLNHNVMYWYQQKSSQAPKLLFHYYDKDFNNEADTPDNFQSRRPNTSFCFLDIRSPGLGDTAMYLCATSKLAGGPEQFFGPGTRLTVL.